The 10 T cell receptor beta chains below come from one sample, sequenced in a study of memory CD4+ T cells and cytomegalovirus serostatus. The sort gate was single viable CD3+CD4+CD8-CD45RO+ cells for memory CD4+ T cells. Measured with immunoSEQ multiplex PCR; TCRdb has only the in-frame clones, and not every one. Of approximately 88,000 clones in the sample, about 80% were seen once. The sequencing sample was made of memory CD4+ T cells from blood. These receptors were taken from an adult in good health and CMV-seropositive.

V and J are TRBV9 and TRBJ2-3; D perhaps matches TRBD2 (5 bases). CDR3 length: 14 residues. Germline V lookup: CDR1 SGDLS, CDR2 YYNGEE. The V gene lost 0 bases and the J gene lost 5 bases, with 10 bases spanning the gap. Here the CDR3 reads CASSVDYRGDTQYF. The CDR3 nucleotides read TGTGCCAGCAGCGTAGACTATCGGGGAGATACGCAGTATTTT.

This chain joins TRBV25-1 and TRBJ1-1; no reliable D call. Trimming cost V 5 bases and J 10 bases, with 17 bases left between them. Germline V lookup: CDR1 MGHDK, CDR2 SYGVNS. This CDR3 is 13 amino acids long. CDR3 protein: CASSRGPLRPAFF. The DNA of the CDR3 is TGTGCCAGCAGTCGGGGTCCGCTGCGCCCAGCTTTCTTT.

This clone was seen just once. V usage is TRBV10-3 and J usage is TRBJ2-7; TRBD2 aligns across 14 bases. Germline V gives CDR1 ENHRY, CDR2 SYGVKD. This CDR3 spans 17 amino acids. V was pared by 5 bases and J by 4 bases, with 10 bases of the junction left unmatched. DNA for the CDR3: TGTGCCATCAGTTCCGTGACTAGCGGGAGGGCCAGTTACGAGCAGTACTTC. Translated: CAISSVTSGRASYEQYF.

This clone was found a few times. This rearrangement joins TRBV18 to TRBJ1-2; D not resolved. The CDR3 spans 14 residues. Trimming left V 3 bases short and J 8 bases short, with 16 bases between. Germline lookup yields CDR1 KGHSH and CDR2 LQKENI. The CDR3 bases are TGTGCCAGCTCACCCATTTCGGGGAACGGGGGCTACACCTTC. This encodes CASSPISGNGGYTF.

A word on this clone: Distinct nucleotide sequences in the sample also encode this CDR3. This sequence joins TRBV10-2 and TRBJ1-1; D unresolved. CDR1 WSHSY and CDR2 SAAADI come from the germline V gene. The CDR3 contains 13 residues. Trimming took 7 bases from V and 2 from J, leaving 11 bases between them. The CDR3 sequence: CASTAQPNTEAFF. Here the CDR3 DNA reads TGCGCCAGCACCGCCCAGCCTAACACTGAAGCTTTCTTT.

The CDR3 DNA sequence: TGTGCCAGCAGCTTGGGGGGAAGGGAGCCTGGAAACACCATATATTTT. Protein product: CASSLGGREPGNTIYF. The chain employs TRBV5-4 and TRBJ1-3; D is uncertain. This CDR3 is built from 16 residues. Trimming shortened V by 0 bases and J by 2 bases, and 12 bases separated the two germline ends. Looked up from germline, CDR1 is SGHNT and CDR2 is YYREEE (reference sequence).

CDR3 amino acids: CASSYSQQGHTIYF. The CDR3 coding sequence is TGTGCCAGCAGTTACTCCCAACAGGGGCACACCATATATTTT. The chain couples TRBV6-5 to TRBJ1-3; TRBD1 matches at 7 bases. The V and J ends lost 0 bases and 8 bases, in that order; junction bases with no gene match: 4. Germline-derived CDR1 and CDR2 are MNHEY and SVGAGI. The CDR3 runs 14 residues.

J is TRBJ1-1 and V is TRBV18; 9 nucleotides align to TRBD1. CDR1 and CDR2 from the germline V gene are KGHSH and LQKENI. Losses at the gene ends were 3 bases for V and 5 bases for J; bases not matched to a gene: 7. This CDR3 has 15 amino acids. CDR3 in DNA: TGTGCCAGCTCACCTCCACAGGGGGCTTGGACTGAAGCTTTCTTT. Its protein product is CASSPPQGAWTEAFF.

The rearrangement links TRBV6-1 to TRBJ2-7; 10 bases fit TRBD2. Germline loops: CDR1 MNHNS, CDR2 SASEGT. CDR3 length equals 16 residues. V was clipped by 0 bases and J by 4 bases; unmatched bases: 6. CDR3 in amino acids: CASSEAASGSRYEQYF. The CDR3 nucleotides read TGTGCCAGCAGTGAAGCAGCTAGCGGGAGTAGGTACGAGCAGTACTTC.

In this sample, this clone turned up a few times. The chain has TRBV4-2 and TRBJ2-1; 7 bases are shared with TRBD1. This CDR3 comprises 18 residues. Germline V gene lookup returns CDR1 LGHNA and CDR2 YNFKEQ. V gave up 0 bases and J gave up 3 bases; unmatched junction bases: 11. The CDR3 is CASSQDISRTGYYNEQFF. The DNA for the CDR3 is TGTGCCAGCAGCCAAGACATTTCCAGGACAGGCTACTACAATGAGCAGTTCTTC.